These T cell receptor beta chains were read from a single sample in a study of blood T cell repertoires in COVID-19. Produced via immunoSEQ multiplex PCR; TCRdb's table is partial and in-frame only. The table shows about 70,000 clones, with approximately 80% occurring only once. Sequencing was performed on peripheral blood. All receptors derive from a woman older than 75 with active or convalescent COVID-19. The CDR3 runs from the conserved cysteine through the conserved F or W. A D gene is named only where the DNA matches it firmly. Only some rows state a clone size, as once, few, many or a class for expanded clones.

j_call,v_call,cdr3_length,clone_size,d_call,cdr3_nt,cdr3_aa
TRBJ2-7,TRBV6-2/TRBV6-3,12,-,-,TGTGCCAGCAGTCAGCAGGGGAATGGGCAGTACTTC,CASSQQGNGQYF
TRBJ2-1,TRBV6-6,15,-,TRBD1,TGTGCCAGCACCTACATTGGGACAGGGGACAATGAGCAGTTCTTC,CASTYIGTGDNEQFF
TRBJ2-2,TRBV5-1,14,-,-,TGCGCCAGCAGCTTCTACGGTAGCCCAGGGGAGCTGTTTTTT,CASSFYGSPGELFF
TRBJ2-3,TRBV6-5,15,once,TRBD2,TGTGCCAGCAGCGGACTAGCGCCAGAAAAAGATACGCAGTATTTT,CASSGLAPEKDTQYF
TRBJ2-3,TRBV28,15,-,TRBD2,TGTGCCAGCACCACGTGGGCTAGCGGAACAGATACGCAGTATTTT,CASTTWASGTDTQYF
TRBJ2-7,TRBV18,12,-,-,TGTGCCAGCTCCTCGACAGACTACGAGCAGTACTTC,CASSSTDYEQYF
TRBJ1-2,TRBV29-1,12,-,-,TGCAGCGTTGGAAGCCCCAACTATGGCTACACCTTC,CSVGSPNYGYTF
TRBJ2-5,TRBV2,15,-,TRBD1,TGTGCCAGCAGTGATGGGGGGACAGGCAAAGAGACCCAGTACTTC,CASSDGGTGKETQYF
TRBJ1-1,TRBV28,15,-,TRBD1,TGTGCCAGCAGTTCATACGGGACAGCTCTCCTTGAAGCTTTCTTT,CASSSYGTALLEAFF
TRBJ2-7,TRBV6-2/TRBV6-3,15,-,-,TGTGCCAGCAGTTACTCGAGTACAGACATCTACGAGCAGTACTTC,CASSYSSTDIYEQYF
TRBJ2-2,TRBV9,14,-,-,TGTGCCAGCAGCGTTTCGGGGGATCCCGGGGAGCTGTTTTTT,CASSVSGDPGELFF
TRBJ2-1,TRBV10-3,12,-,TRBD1,TGTGCCATCAGTAACAGGGGTGGTGAGCAGTTCTTC,CAISNRGGEQFF
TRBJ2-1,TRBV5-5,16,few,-,TGTGCCAGCAGCTGGGGCCGGTCTAGCTCCTACAATGAGCAGTTCTTC,CASSWGRSSSYNEQFF
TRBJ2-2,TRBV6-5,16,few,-,TGTGCCAGCAGTTACACCCCGGTCTTGAACACCGGGGAGCTGTTTTTT,CASSYTPVLNTGELFF
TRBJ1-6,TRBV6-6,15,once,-,TGTGCCAGCAGTTACTCGGACAGTTACAATTCACCCCTCCACTTT,CASSYSDSYNSPLHF
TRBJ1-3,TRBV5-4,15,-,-,TGTGCCAGCAGCTTGGGACAGAGCTCTGGAAACACCATATATTTT,CASSLGQSSGNTIYF
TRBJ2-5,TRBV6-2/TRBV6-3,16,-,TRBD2,TGTGCCAGCAGTTACGGCGCTAGCGGGGGTGCGGAGACCCAGTACTTC,CASSYGASGGAETQYF
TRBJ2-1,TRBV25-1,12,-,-,TGTGCCAGCAGACCCGACAGGAATGAGCAGTTCTTC,CASRPDRNEQFF
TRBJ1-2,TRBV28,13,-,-,TGTGCCAGCAGTTTAAGGGGGGGATGGGGCTACACCTTC,CASSLRGGWGYTF
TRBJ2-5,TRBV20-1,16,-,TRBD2,TGCAGTGCTAGTGGAGGACTAGCGGGGAACCAAGAGACCCAGTACTTC,CSASGGLAGNQETQYF
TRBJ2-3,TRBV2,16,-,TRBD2,TGTGCCAGCAGTGAACCAGCGGGGGGCTACACAGATACGCAGTATTTT,CASSEPAGGYTDTQYF
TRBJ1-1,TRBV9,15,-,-,TGTGCCAGCAGCGTAGACACAGTGGGGAACACTGAAGCTTTCTTT,CASSVDTVGNTEAFF
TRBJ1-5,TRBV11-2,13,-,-,TGTGCCAGCAGCGAGAATAGCAATCAGCCCCAGCATTTT,CASSENSNQPQHF
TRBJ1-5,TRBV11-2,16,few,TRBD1,TGTGCCAGCAGCTTACTGACAGGGGGCGGCAATCAGCCCCAGCATTTT,CASSLLTGGGNQPQHF
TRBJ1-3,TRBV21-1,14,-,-,TGTGCCAGCAGCAAAGTGGGCGGGGGGGACACCATATATTTT,CASSKVGGGDTIYF
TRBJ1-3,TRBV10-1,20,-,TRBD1,TGCGCCAGCAGTGAGTCGGGGGACAGGTCAGCTCTCTCTGATGGAAACACCATATATTTT,CASSESGDRSALSDGNTIYF
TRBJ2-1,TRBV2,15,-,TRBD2,TGTGCCAGCAGCCTAGGACTAGCGGGAAACAATGAGCAGTTCTTC,CASSLGLAGNNEQFF
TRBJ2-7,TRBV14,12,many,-,TGTGCCAGCAGCCACGTGGAGTACGAGCAGTACTTC,CASSHVEYEQYF
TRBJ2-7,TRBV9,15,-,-,TGTGCCAGCAGCGTAGACGCAGGATCCTCCTACGAGCAGTACTTC,CASSVDAGSSYEQYF
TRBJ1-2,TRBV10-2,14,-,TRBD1,TGCGCCAGCATGGGGACAGGGAGTACCTATGGCTACACCTTC,CASMGTGSTYGYTF
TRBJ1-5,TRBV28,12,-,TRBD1,TGTGCCAGCAGTTTCAGGGGGGAGCCCCAGCATTTT,CASSFRGEPQHF
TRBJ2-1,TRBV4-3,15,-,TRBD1,TGCGCCAGCAGCGGCCGGGACAGGGTTGGCAATGAGCAGTTCTTC,CASSGRDRVGNEQFF
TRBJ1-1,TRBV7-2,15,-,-,TGTGCCAGCAGCTTAGGGGGCAGGGTAGGCACTGAAGCTTTCTTT,CASSLGGRVGTEAFF
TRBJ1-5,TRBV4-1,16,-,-,TGCGCCAGCAGCCCCAAAGGTGGGACACAGAATCAGCCCCAGCATTTT,CASSPKGGTQNQPQHF
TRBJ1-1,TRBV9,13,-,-,TGTGCCAGCAGCGTTAGGAGGGACTCTGAAGCTTTCTTT,CASSVRRDSEAFF
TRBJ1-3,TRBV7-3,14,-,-,TGTGCCAGCAGCGAGGGAGGTCCTGGAAAGGCCATATATTTT,CASSEGGPGKAIYF
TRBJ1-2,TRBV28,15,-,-,TGTGCCAGCAGTCCCCTCCTCGGTTCGATCTATGGCTACACCTTC,CASSPLLGSIYGYTF
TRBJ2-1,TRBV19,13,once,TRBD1,TGTGCCAGTATCGACAGGGGTCGCAATGAGCAGTTCTTC,CASIDRGRNEQFF
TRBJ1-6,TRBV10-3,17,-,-,TGTGCCATCAGTGAGTCGACGGGGGGGTCCTATAATTCACCCCTCCACTTT,CAISESTGGSYNSPLHF
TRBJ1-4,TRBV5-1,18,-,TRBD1,TGCGCCAGCAGCTTGGGACGACAGGGGAAGGGCAGGGGCGAAAAACTGTTTTTT,CASSLGRQGKGRGEKLFF
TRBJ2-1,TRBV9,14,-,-,TGTGCCAGCAGCGTCCGGGAGTACCACAATGAGCAGTTCTTC,CASSVREYHNEQFF
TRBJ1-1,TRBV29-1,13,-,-,TGCAGCGGGGTACCGCAGGCTGGCACTGAAGCTTTCTTT,CSGVPQAGTEAFF
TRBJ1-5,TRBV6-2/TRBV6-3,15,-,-,TGTGCCAGCAGTCGTAACCGAGGACAGAATCAGCCCCAGCATTTT,CASSRNRGQNQPQHF
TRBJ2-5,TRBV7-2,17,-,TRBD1,TGTGCCAGCAGCTTAGGGGACAGGGGACACCGACAAGAGACCCAGTACTTC,CASSLGDRGHRQETQYF
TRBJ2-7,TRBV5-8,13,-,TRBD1,TGTGCCAGCAGAGAAGACAGGGGCTACGAGCAGTACTTC,CASREDRGYEQYF
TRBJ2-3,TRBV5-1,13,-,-,TGCGCCAGCAGCTTTGACAGCGCAGATACGCAGTATTTT,CASSFDSADTQYF
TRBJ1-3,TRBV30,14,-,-,TGTGCCTGGAGTGTGGGGGGGCAGAGAAACACCATATATTTT,CAWSVGGQRNTIYF
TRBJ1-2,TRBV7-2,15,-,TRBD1,TGTGCCAGCAGCCCTGGGGGACAGCCGAACTATGGCTACACCTTC,CASSPGGQPNYGYTF
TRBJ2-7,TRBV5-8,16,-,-,TGTGCCAGCAGCTTGGCCCCGTCCATCCACACCTACGAGCAGTACTTC,CASSLAPSIHTYEQYF
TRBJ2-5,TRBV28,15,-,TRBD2,TGTGCCAGCAGCCCCCGCGGGGGGGCCGCGGAGACCCAGTACTTC,CASSPRGGAAETQYF
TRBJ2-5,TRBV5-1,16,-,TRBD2,TGCGCCAGCAGCTTGAGGCCTAGCGGGGGGCAAGAGACCCAGTACTTC,CASSLRPSGGQETQYF
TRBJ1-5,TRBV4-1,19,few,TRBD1,TGCGCCAGCAGCCAGGCCGGGACAGGGGTAATAAGAAGCAATCAGCCCCAGCATTTT,CASSQAGTGVIRSNQPQHF
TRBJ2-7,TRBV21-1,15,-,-,TGTGCCAGCAGCAAAGACGGGACAGGGCAGGCCGAGCAGTACTTC,CASSKDGTGQAEQYF
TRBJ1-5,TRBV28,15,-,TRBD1,TGTGCCAGCAGTTCCGGACAGGGAGGTGATCAGCCCCAGCATTTT,CASSSGQGGDQPQHF
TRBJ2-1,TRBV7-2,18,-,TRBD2,TGTGCCAGCAGCCATGGGACTAGCGGGAGTGTGCCCTACAATGAGCAGTTCTTC,CASSHGTSGSVPYNEQFF